A single sample gave rise to the 15 T cell receptor beta chains below, sequenced in a study of Ad26.COV2.S vaccination and SARS-CoV-2 variants. TCRdb's copy holds only in-frame clones and misses some; the assay was immunoSEQ multiplex PCR. Among approximately 400,000 clones listed, roughly four fifths were seen once. Treatment described: around 19 received Ad26.COV2.S at low or high dose, single or two shots; about 5 received placebo; per-sample allocation not given. Samples came from day 63 after the first vaccine or placebo injection. Sequences were derived from peripheral blood, sampled in a trial of Ad26.COV2.S vaccine versus placebo. Receptor source: a person aged 18-65 years who received the Ad26.COV2.S COVID-19 vaccine or a placebo.

This clone came up once. The chain is built from TRBV7-2 and TRBJ1-2, with TRBD1 as a possible D gene (5 bases). This CDR3 has 13 amino acids. Germline CDR1 and CDR2: SGHTA and FQGNSA. With 0 bases removed from V and 4 bases from J, the gap between germline ends came to 6 bases. The CDR3 loop reads CASSLAGAYGYTF. CDR3 sequence (DNA): TGTGCCAGCAGCTTAGCAGGGGCCTATGGCTACACCTTC.

The genes are TRBV5-4 and TRBJ2-3, with TRBD1 identical over 9 bases. Germline CDR1 SGHNT, CDR2 YYREEE (reference sequence). The length of the CDR3 is 16 residues. J lost 0 bases, V lost 2 bases, and 4 bases had no gene match. The CDR3 sequence: CASSFEQGASTDTQYF. DNA of the CDR3: TGTGCCAGCAGCTTCGAACAGGGGGCCAGCACAGATACGCAGTATTTT.

The chain couples TRBV3-1 (or the pseudogene TRBV3-2) to TRBJ1-5; D remains unclear. Germline loops: CDR1 LGHDT, CDR2 YNNKEL (reference sequence). With 3 bases removed from V and 7 bases from J, the gap between germline ends came to 7 bases. The CDR3 extends over 12 amino acids. CDR3 coding DNA: TGTGCCAGCAGCCACTCTGGGCAGCCCCAGCATTTT. Translating it yields CASSHSGQPQHF.

The chain links TRBV5-1 to TRBJ2-3; a possible D gene is TRBD1 (6 bases). Germline V lookup: CDR1 SGHRS, CDR2 YFSETQ. The CDR3 is made up of 15 amino acids. Trimming left V 6 bases short and J 1 base short, with 15 bases between. Here the CDR3 reads CASNGDMGGTDTQYF. CDR3 coding DNA: TGCGCCAGCAATGGGGACATGGGCGGCACAGATACGCAGTATTTT. Using reference TRBV5-1 and TRBJ2-3 for the parts outside the CDR3, the full variable domain is KAGVTQTPRYLIKTRGQQVTLSCSPISGHRSVSWYQQTPGQGLQFLFEYFSETQRNKGNFPGRFSGRQFSNSRSEMNVSTLELGDSALYLCASNGDMGGTDTQYFGPGTRLTVL.

This chain joins TRBV7-9 and TRBJ1-4; D is uncertain. Trimming cost V 2 bases and J 1 base, with 20 bases left between them. Germline V gene data show CDR1 as SEHNR and CDR2 as FQNEAQ (reference sequence). The CDR3 has 19 residues. For the CDR3, the DNA is TGTGCCAGCAGCTTATACCCCCGGGTGGAGGGTCGAACTAATGAAAAACTGTTTTTT. It codes for CASSLYPRVEGRTNEKLFF.

The chain links TRBV5-1 to TRBJ1-2; D not certain. CDR3 size: 14 residues. The germline V gene encodes CDR1 SGHRS and CDR2 YFSETQ. V was clipped by 3 bases and J by 3 bases, with 12 bases between them. The CDR3 nucleotides read TGCGCCAGCAGCTCTGCCCCGCGGGACTATGGCTACACCTTC. Its protein product is CASSSAPRDYGYTF. Based on the CDR3 plus reference TRBV5-1 and TRBJ1-2, the full variable domain is KAGVTQTPRYLIKTRGQQVTLSCSPISGHRSVSWYQQTPGQGLQFLFEYFSETQRNKGNFPGRFSGRQFSNSRSEMNVSTLELGDSALYLCASSSAPRDYGYTFGSGTRLTVV.

This chain links TRBV6-2 or TRBV6-3 with TRBJ1-1, with unresolved D. Germline values: CDR1 MNHEY, CDR2 SVGEGT. The V and J ends lost 2 bases and 4 bases respectively, with 14 bases between them. This CDR3 region has 15 residues. The CDR3 here is CASSYPLGRGTEAFF. CDR3 bases: TGTGCCAGCAGTTACCCCCTCGGGCGGGGCACTGAAGCTTTCTTT.

This rearrangement joins TRBV12-5 to TRBJ2-5; 9 nucleotides match TRBD1. Unmatched junction bases numbered 7, after V lost 6 bases and J lost 5 bases. CDR1 LGHNT and CDR2 FRNRAP come from the germline V gene. This CDR3 is 14 amino acids long. CDR3 sequence (DNA): TGTGCTAGTGGCCCCGGGACAGGGCATGAGACCCAGTACTTC. Translated: CASGPGTGHETQYF.

V is TRBV7-2 and J is TRBJ2-5; no clear D gene. V was shortened by 5 bases and J by 2 bases, with 12 bases between the two germline ends. The CDR3 consists of 14 residues. The germline V gene has CDR1 SGHTA and CDR2 FQGNSA. The CDR3 region has the DNA TGTGCCAGCAGCACCCTTACCGATCAAGAGACCCAGTACTTC. As protein: CASSTLTDQETQYF.

There are a few counts of this clone. This chain uses TRBV19 with TRBJ2-2; the D is unclear. With 5 bases removed from V and 6 bases from J, the gap between germline ends came to 7 bases. This CDR3 comprises 12 residues. CDR1 and CDR2 from the germline V gene are LNHDA and SQIVND (reference sequence). The CDR3, as DNA: TGTGCCAGTAGTTTAGTGGCCGGGGAGCTGTTTTTT. It yields the protein CASSLVAGELFF.

V is TRBV30 and J is TRBJ1-1; D not resolved. Per the germline V gene, CDR1 is GTSNPN and CDR2 is SVGIG (reference sequence). The V and J ends lost 4 bases and 0 bases respectively, with 9 bases between them. The CDR3 sequence is 13 residues long. DNA of the CDR3: TGTGCCTGGAAACGGCTCATGAACACTGAAGCTTTCTTT. Encoded protein: CAWKRLMNTEAFF.

The chain couples TRBV4-1 to TRBJ2-2, with 10 bases matching TRBD2. Germline loops: CDR1 MGHRA, CDR2 YSYEKL. V lost 0 bases and J lost 4; bases outside the gene matches: 8. CDR3 size: 18 residues. The CDR3 protein is CASSQEPLAGEGTGELFF. The CDR3, as DNA: TGCGCCAGCAGCCAAGAACCTCTAGCGGGAGAGGGCACCGGGGAGCTGTTTTTT.

The genes are TRBV30 and TRBJ2-1; TRBD1 matches at 7 bases. The germline V gene has CDR1 GTSNPN and CDR2 SVGIG (reference sequence). This CDR3 has 14 amino acids. With V trimmed by 3 bases and J by 5 bases, 7 bases remained unmatched. For the CDR3, the DNA is TGTGCCTGGAGCACGACAGGGATCAACAATGAGCAGTTCTTC. Residues: CAWSTTGINNEQFF.

V and J are TRBV3-1 (or the pseudogene TRBV3-2) and TRBJ2-3; D possibly uses TRBD1 or TRBD2 (6 bases each). Trimming took 1 base from V and 6 from J, leaving 20 bases between them. Germline CDR1 LGHDT, CDR2 YNNKEL (reference sequence). The CDR3 contains 17 residues. In DNA, the CDR3 is TGTGCCAGCAGCCAAGCGGTAGGGGGGAGGTCGACGGATACGCAGTATTTT. Translating it yields CASSQAVGGRSTDTQYF.

The rearrangement links TRBV15 to TRBJ2-1; D may be TRBD2 (6 bases). Trimming shortened V by 0 bases and J by 6 bases, and 15 bases separated the two germline ends. The length of the CDR3 is 16 residues. Germline assignment: CDR1 LNHNV and CDR2 YYDKDF (reference sequence). The CDR3 is CATSRDRASVSNEQFF. CDR3 sequence (DNA): TGTGCCACCAGCAGAGATCGGGCTAGCGTTTCCAATGAGCAGTTCTTC.